The sequence of this TCR beta chain was determined in a study of CD8+ T cells in alopecia areata. About the research overall: Dosing spanned 6 to 18 months on tofacitinib, then 6 months off drug. Study observations and caveats: An increase in clonality over normal scalp was evident in lesional scalp, especially alopecia totalis/universalis.

The ends lost 6 bases at V and 1 base at J; junction bases unmatched: 4. Per germline, CDR1 SQVTM and CDR2 ANQGSEA. The CDR3 has 13 amino acids. Extracted RNA was reverse transcribed, and the resulting cDNA served as sequencing template. Assay used: immunoSEQ multiplex PCR; TCRdb lists only in-frame clones, some missing. The sample consists of 140,000 to 150,000 clones, roughly 50% of them appearing once. This clone came up a few times. Its specificity is unknown. Material: CD4+ T cells sorted from blood. V is TRBV29-1 and J is TRBJ1-1, with 8 bases identical to TRBD1. The clonotype was recovered from a human donor with alopecia areata. As DNA, the CDR3 is TGCAGCGTGCAGGGGGCTGGGAACACTGAAGCTTTCTTT. Protein sequence: CSVQGAGNTEAFF.